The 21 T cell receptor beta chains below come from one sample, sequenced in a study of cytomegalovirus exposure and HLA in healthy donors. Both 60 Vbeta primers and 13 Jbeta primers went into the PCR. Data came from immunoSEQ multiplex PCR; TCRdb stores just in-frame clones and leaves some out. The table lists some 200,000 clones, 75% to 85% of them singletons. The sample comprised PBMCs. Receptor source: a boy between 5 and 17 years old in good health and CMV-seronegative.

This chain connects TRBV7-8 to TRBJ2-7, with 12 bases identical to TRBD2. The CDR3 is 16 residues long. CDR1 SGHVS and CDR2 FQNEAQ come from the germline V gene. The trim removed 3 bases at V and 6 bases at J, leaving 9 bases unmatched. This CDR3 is CASSLLSSGRGSEQYF. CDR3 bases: TGTGCCAGCAGCTTGTTGTCTAGCGGGAGGGGGAGCGAGCAGTACTTC.

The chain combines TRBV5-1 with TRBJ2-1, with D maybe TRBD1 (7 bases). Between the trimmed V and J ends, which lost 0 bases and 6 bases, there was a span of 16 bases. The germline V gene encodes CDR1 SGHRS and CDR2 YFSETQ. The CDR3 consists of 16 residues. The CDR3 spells CASSLDAAGGLNEQFF. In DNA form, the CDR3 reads TGCGCCAGCAGCTTGGACGCGGCAGGGGGACTCAATGAGCAGTTCTTC.

The CDR3 is CASSDRDRDPMNTEAFF. In nucleotides, the CDR3 is TGTGCCAGTAGTGACCGGGACAGAGACCCCATGAACACTGAAGCTTTCTTT. The chain combines TRBV19 with TRBJ1-1, with TRBD1 matching over 7 bases. The CDR3 is 17 residues long. V was pared by 5 bases and J by 0 bases, with 12 bases of the junction left unmatched. Germline CDR1 is LNHDA and CDR2 is SQIVND (reference sequence). The whole variable domain, filled in from reference TRBV19 and TRBJ1-1, reads DGGITQSPKYLFRKEGQNVTLSCEQNLNHDAMYWYRQDPGQGLRLIYYSQIVNDFQKGDIAEGYSVSREKKESFPLTVTSAQKNPTAFYLCASSDRDRDPMNTEAFFGQGTRLTVV.

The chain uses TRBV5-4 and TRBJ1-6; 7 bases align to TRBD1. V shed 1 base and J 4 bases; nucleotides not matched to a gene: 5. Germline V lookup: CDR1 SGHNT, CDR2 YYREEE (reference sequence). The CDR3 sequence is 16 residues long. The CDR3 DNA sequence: TGTGCCAGCAGCTTGCCCCCGGGACAGTATAATTCACCCCTCCACTTT. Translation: CASSLPPGQYNSPLHF. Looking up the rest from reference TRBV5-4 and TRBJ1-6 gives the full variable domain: ETGVTQSPTHLIKTRGQQVTLRCSSQSGHNTVSWYQQALGQGPQFIFQYYREEENGRGNFPPRFSGLQFPNYSSELNVNALELDDSALYLCASSLPPGQYNSPLHFGNGTRLTVT.

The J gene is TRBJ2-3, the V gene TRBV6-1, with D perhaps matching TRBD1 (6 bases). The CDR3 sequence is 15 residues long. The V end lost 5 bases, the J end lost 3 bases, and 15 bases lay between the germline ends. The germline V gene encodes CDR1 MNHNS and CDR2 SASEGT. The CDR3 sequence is CASSLWQGRTDTQYF. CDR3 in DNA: TGTGCCAGCAGTCTATGGCAGGGGCGGACAGATACGCAGTATTTT.

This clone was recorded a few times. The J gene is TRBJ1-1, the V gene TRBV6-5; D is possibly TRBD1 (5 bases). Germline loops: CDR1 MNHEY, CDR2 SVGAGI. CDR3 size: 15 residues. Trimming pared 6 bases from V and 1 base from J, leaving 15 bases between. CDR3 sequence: CASSKDSWGNTEAFF. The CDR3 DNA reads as TGTGCCAGCAGCAAAGACAGCTGGGGGAACACTGAAGCTTTCTTT.

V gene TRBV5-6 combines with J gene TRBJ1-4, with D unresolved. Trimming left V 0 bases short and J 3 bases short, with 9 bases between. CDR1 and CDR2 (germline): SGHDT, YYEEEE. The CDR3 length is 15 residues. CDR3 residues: CASSLVAVSNEKLFF. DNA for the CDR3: TGTGCCAGCAGCTTGGTTGCGGTCTCTAATGAAAAACTGTTTTTT.

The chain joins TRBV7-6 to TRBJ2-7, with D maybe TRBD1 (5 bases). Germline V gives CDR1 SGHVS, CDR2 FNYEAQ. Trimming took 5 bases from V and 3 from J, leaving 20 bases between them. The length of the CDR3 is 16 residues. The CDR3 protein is CASSTILGDSLYEQYF. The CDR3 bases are TGTGCCAGCAGCACAATCCTAGGAGACAGTCTCTACGAGCAGTACTTC. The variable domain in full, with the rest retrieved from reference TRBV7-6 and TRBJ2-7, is GAGVSQSPRYKVTKRGQDVALRCDPISGHVSLYWYRQALGQGPEFLTYFNYEAQQDKSGLPNDRFSAERPEGSISTLTIQRTEQRDSAMYRCASSTILGDSLYEQYFGPGTRLTVT.

For the CDR3, the DNA is TGTGCCAGCAGCCCATGGGGAGGGATGAACACTGAAGCTTTCTTT. Amino acids: CASSPWGGMNTEAFF. The V and J genes are TRBV7-8 and TRBJ1-1, with D uncertain. Trimming left V 5 bases short and J 0 bases short, with 13 bases between. This CDR3 comprises 15 residues. Germline CDR1 and CDR2: SGHVS and FQNEAQ.

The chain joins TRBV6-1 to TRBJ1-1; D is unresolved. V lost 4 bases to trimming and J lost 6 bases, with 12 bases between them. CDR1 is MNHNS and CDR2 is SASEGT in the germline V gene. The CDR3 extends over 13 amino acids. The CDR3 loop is CASSVEGWAEAFF. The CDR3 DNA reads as TGTGCCAGCAGTGTCGAGGGCTGGGCTGAAGCTTTCTTT.

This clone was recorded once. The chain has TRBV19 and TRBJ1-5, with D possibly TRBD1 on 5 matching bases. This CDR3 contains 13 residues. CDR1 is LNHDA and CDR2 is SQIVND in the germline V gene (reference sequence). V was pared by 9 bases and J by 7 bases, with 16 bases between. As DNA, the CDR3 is TGTGCCAGCAACTGGGGGGGTGAGCAGCCCCAGCATTTT. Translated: CASNWGGEQPQHF.

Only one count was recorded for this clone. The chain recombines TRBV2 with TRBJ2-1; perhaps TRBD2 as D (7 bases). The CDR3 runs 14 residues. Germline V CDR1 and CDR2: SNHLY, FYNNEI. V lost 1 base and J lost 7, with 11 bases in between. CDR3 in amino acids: CASSEEGGINEQFF. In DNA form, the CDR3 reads TGTGCCAGCAGTGAAGAGGGGGGGATTAATGAGCAGTTCTTC.

The CDR3 region is CASSRSRDQPQHF. The CDR3 bases are TGTGCCAGTAGTAGAAGCCGGGATCAGCCCCAGCATTTT. The rearrangement joins TRBV19 to TRBJ1-5; D unresolved. The CDR3 runs 13 residues. Trimming pared 4 bases from V and 5 bases from J, leaving 9 bases between. CDR1 is LNHDA, CDR2 SQIVND, per germline (reference sequence).

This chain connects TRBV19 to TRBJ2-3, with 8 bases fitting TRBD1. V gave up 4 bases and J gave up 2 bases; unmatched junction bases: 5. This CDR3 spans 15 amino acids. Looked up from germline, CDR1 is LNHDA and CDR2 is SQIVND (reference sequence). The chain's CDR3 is CASSTGTGDTDTQYF. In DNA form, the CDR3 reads TGTGCCAGTAGTACCGGGACAGGCGACACAGATACGCAGTATTTT.

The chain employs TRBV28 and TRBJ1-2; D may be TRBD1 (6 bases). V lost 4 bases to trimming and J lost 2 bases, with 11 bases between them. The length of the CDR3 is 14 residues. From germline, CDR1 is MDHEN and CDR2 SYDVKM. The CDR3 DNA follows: TGTGCCAGCAGTTCCCCAGGGGAGAACTATGGCTACACCTTC. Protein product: CASSSPGENYGYTF.

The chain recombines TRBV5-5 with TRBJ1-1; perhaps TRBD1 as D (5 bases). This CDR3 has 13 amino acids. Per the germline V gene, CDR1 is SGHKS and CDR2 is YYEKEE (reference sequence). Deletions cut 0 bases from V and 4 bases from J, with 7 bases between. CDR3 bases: TGTGCCAGCAGCTTGGCAGGGTTCACTGAAGCTTTCTTT. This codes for CASSLAGFTEAFF.

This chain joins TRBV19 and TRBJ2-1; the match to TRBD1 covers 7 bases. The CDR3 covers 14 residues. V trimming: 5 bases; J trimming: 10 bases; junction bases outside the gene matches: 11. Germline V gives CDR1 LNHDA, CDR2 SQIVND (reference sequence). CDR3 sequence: CASSPGTVLREQFF. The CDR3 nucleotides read TGTGCCAGTAGTCCCGGGACAGTTTTGCGCGAGCAGTTCTTC.

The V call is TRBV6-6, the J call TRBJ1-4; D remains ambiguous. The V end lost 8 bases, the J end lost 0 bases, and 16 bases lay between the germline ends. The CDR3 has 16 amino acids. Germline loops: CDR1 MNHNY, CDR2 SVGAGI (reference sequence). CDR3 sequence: CASAPGIFTTNEKLFF. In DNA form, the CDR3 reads TGTGCCAGCGCACCGGGGATATTCACAACTAATGAAAAACTGTTTTTT.

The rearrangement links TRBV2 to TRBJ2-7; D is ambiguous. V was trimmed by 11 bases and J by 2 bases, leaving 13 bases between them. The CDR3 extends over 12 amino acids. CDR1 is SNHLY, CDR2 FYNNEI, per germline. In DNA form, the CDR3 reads TGTGCCTCCTACCTCGCTGCCTACGAGCAGTACTTC. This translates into CASYLAAYEQYF.

The CDR3 here is CASSSQGAREKLFF. The CDR3 coding sequence is TGTGCCAGCAGTAGCCAGGGGGCGCGAGAAAAACTGTTTTTT. V gene TRBV2 combines with J gene TRBJ1-4; TRBD1 agrees at 8 bases. Germline CDR1 is SNHLY and CDR2 is FYNNEI. Trimming took 5 bases from V and 8 from J; bases not matched to a gene: 7. This CDR3 comprises 14 residues.

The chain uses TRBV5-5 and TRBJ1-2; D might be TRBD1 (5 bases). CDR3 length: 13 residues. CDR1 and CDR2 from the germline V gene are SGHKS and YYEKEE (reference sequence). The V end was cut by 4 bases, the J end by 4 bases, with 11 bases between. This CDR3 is CASSLPGSYGYTF. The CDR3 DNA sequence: TGTGCCAGCAGCCTTCCAGGGTCCTATGGCTACACCTTC.